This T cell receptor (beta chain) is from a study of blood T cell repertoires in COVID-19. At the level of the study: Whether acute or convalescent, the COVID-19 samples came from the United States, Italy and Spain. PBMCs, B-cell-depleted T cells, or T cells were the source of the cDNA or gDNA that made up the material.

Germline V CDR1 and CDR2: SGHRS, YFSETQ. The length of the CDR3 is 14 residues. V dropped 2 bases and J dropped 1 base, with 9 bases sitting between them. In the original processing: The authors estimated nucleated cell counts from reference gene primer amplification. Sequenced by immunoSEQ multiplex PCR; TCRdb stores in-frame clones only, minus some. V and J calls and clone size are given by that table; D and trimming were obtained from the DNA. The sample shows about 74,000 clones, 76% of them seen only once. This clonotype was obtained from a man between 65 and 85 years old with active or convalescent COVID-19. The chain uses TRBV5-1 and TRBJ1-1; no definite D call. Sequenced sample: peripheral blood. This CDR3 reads CASSFSQTNTEAFF. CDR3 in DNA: TGCGCCAGCAGCTTTAGTCAAACGAACACTGAAGCTTTCTTT.